Following are 5 T cell receptor beta chains from one sample sequenced in a study of T-cell memory formation after mild COVID-19. TCRdb processed the 5' RACE reads anew with MiXCR; each CDR3 protein has one entry. The sample carries 120,000 to 150,000 distinct CDR3 sequences, under 25% recorded once. Sequenced sample: PBMCs or a T cell subset sorted from them (not recorded which). Every receptor here comes from an adult woman who had mild COVID-19 (a few samples of this study predate the infection). Cell type and time point are not known.

The V gene is TRBV30, the J gene TRBJ1-3; D is unresolved. This CDR3 has 14 residues. V lost 2 bases and J lost 4, with 12 bases in between. Germline V lookup: CDR1 GTSNPN, CDR2 SVGIG (reference sequence). The CDR3 region is CAWSSDISGNTIYF. DNA for the CDR3: TGTGCCTGGAGTTCCGACATCTCGGGAAACACCATATATTTT.

This chain uses TRBV7-3 with TRBJ1-1; D not resolved. The V gene lost 2 bases and the J gene lost 1 base, with 5 bases spanning the gap. Germline lookup yields CDR1 SGHTA and CDR2 FQGTGA. This CDR3 has 13 amino acids. CDR3 DNA: TGTGCCAGCAGCTTATTCCCGAACACTGAAGCTTTCTTT. Translated, it gives CASSLFPNTEAFF.

This chain links TRBV21-1 with TRBJ2-5. TRBV21-1 is flagged as a pseudogene. The CDR3 is 13 amino acids. The CDR3 bases are TGTGCCAGCAGCAAAGTTACCCAAGAGACCCAGTACTTC. Amino acid sequence: CASSKVTQETQYF.

The table lists this clonotype with a few counts. This chain joins TRBV5-1 and TRBJ2-1; the match to TRBD2 covers 8 bases. This CDR3 region has 14 residues. Germline V gene lookup returns CDR1 SGHRS and CDR2 YFSETQ. V lost 5 bases to trimming and J lost 7 bases; unmatched junction nucleotides: 8. The CDR3 DNA sequence: TGCGCCAGCAGTAGGAGCGGGGGAGGAAATGAGCAGTTCTTC. Amino acid sequence: CASSRSGGGNEQFF. The full variable domain, with the rest looked up from reference TRBV5-1 and TRBJ2-1, is KAGVTQTPRYLIKTRGQQVTLSCSPISGHRSVSWYQQTPGQGLQFLFEYFSETQRNKGNFPGRFSGRQFSNSRSEMNVSTLELGDSALYLCASSRSGGGNEQFFGPGTRLTVL.

A few counts support this clonotype. The gene calls are TRBV29-1 and TRBJ1-1; TRBD1 matches at 9 bases. The germline V gene has CDR1 SQVTM and CDR2 ANQGSEA. Trimming cost V 4 bases and J 0 bases; bases outside gene matches: 0. CDR3 length equals 13 residues. The CDR3 region is CSVGQGVNTEAFF. Here the CDR3 DNA reads TGCAGCGTTGGACAGGGGGTGAACACTGAAGCTTTCTTT.